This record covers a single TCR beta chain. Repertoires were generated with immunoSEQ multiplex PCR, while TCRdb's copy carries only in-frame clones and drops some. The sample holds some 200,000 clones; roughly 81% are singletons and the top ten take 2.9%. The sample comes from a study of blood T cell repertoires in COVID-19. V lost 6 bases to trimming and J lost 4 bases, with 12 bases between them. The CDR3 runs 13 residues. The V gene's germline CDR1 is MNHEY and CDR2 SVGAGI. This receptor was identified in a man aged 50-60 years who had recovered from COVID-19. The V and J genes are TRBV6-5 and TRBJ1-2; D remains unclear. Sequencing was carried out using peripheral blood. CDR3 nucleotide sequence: TGTGCCAGCAGCGGCCGGGAGGGCTATGGCTACACCTTC. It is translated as CASSGREGYGYTF.